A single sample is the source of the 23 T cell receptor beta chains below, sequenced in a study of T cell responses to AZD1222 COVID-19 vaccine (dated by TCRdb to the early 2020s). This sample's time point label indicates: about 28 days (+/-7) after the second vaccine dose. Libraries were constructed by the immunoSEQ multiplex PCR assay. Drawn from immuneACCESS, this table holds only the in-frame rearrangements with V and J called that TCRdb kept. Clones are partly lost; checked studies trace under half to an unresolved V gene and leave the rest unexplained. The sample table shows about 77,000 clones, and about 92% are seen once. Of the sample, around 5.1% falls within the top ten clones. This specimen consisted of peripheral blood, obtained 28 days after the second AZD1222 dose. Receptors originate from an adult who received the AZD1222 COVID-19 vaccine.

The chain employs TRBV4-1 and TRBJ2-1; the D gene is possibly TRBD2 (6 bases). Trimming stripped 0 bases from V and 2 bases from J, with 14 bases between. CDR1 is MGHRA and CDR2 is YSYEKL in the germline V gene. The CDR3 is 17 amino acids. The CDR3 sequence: CASSQEWRTGAYNEQFF. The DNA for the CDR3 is TGCGCCAGCAGCCAAGAATGGAGGACGGGAGCCTACAATGAGCAGTTCTTC.

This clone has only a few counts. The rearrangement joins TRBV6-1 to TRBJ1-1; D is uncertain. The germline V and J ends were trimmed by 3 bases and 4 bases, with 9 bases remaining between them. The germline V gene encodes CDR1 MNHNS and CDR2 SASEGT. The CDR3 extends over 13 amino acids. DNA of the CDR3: TGTGCCAGCAGTGAGGCCCAGAGCACTGAAGCTTTCTTT. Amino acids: CASSEAQSTEAFF.

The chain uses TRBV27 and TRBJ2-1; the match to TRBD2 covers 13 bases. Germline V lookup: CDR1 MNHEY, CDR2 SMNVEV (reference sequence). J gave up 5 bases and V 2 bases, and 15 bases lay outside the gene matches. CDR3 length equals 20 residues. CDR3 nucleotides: TGTGCCAGCAGTTTAAGACTAGCGGGAGGCATTATAGGTTTGAACAATGAGCAGTTCTTC. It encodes CASSLRLAGGIIGLNNEQFF.

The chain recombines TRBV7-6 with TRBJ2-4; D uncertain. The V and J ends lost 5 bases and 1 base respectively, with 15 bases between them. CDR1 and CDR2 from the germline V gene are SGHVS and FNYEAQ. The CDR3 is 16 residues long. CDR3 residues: CASSPSQRTAKNIQYF. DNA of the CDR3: TGTGCCAGCAGCCCGTCACAGAGGACGGCCAAAAACATTCAGTACTTC.

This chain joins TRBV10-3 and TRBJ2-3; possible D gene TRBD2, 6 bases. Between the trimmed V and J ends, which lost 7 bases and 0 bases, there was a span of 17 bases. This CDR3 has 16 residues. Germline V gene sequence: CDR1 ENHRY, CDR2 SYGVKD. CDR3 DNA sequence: TGTGCCATCACGGGGGAGATCCAGCGGAGCACAGATACGCAGTATTTT. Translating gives CAITGEIQRSTDTQYF.

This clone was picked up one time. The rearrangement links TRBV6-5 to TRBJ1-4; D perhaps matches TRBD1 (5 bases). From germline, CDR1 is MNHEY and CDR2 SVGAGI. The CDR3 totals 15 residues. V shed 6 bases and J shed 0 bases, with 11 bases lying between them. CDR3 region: CASRSDTTTNEKLFF. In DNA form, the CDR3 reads TGTGCCAGCAGGTCGGACACGACAACTAATGAAAAACTGTTTTTT.

The CDR3: CASSIRRARETQYF. Here the CDR3 DNA reads TGTGCCAGTAGTATACGCAGGGCCCGGGAGACCCAGTACTTC. V usage is TRBV19 and J usage is TRBJ2-5; possible D gene TRBD1, 5 bases. CDR1 and CDR2 from the germline V gene are LNHDA and SQIVND (reference sequence). The V end lost 2 bases, the J end lost 5 bases, and 12 bases lay between the germline ends. CDR3 length equals 14 residues.

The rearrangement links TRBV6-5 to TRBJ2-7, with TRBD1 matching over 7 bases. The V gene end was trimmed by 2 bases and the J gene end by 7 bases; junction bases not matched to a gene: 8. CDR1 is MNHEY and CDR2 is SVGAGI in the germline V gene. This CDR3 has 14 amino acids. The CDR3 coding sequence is TGTGCCAGCAGTTACGCCCGGGACAGAGGAGAGCAGTACTTC. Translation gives CASSYARDRGEQYF.

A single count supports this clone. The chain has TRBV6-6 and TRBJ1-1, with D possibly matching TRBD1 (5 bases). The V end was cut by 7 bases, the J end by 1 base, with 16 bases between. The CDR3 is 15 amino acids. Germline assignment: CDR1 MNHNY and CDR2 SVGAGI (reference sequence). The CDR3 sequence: CASNVNRRGNTEAFF. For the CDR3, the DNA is TGTGCCAGCAACGTTAACCGGAGGGGGAACACTGAAGCTTTCTTT.

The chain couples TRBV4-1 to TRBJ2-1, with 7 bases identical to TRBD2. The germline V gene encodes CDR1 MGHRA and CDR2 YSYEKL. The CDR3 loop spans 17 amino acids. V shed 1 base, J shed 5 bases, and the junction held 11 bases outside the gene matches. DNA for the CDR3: TGCGCCAGCAGCCAAGTGCGGGGGAGAAGCCTCCACAATGAGCAGTTCTTC. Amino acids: CASSQVRGRSLHNEQFF.

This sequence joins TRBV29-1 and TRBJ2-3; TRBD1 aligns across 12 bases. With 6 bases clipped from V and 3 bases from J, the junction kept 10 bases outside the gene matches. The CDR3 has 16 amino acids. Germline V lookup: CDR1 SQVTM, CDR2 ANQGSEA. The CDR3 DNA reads TGCAGCGTCGATAATTCGGGACAGGGGGCTACAGATACGCAGTATTTT. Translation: CSVDNSGQGATDTQYF.

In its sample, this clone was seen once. The CDR3 spells CASSGTALPGTGELFF. The DNA for the CDR3 is TGTGCCAGCAGTGGGACAGCTCTCCCGGGCACCGGGGAGCTGTTTTTT. V gene TRBV7-9 combines with J gene TRBJ2-2; 7 nucleotides match TRBD1. Per the germline V gene, CDR1 is SEHNR and CDR2 is FQNEAQ (reference sequence). CDR3 length equals 16 residues. V shed 6 bases, J shed 4 bases, and the junction held 11 bases outside the gene matches.

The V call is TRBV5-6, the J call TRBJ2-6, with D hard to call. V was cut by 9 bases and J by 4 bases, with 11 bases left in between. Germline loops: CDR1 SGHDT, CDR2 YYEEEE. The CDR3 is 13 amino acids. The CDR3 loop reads CATRSIGANVLTF. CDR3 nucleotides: TGTGCCACGCGAAGTATAGGGGCCAACGTCCTGACTTTC. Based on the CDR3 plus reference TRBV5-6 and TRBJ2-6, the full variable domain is DAGVTQSPTHLIKTRGQQVTLRCSPKSGHDTVSWYQQALGQGPQFIFQYYEEEERQRGNFPDRFSGHQFPNYSSELNVNALLLGDSALYLCATRSIGANVLTFGAGSRLTVL.

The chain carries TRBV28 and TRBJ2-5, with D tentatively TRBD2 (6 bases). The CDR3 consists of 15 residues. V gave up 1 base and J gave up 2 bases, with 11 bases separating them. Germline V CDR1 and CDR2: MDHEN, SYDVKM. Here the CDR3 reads CASSLLGSGQETQYF. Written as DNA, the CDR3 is TGTGCCAGCAGTTTATTAGGTAGCGGACAAGAGACCCAGTACTTC.

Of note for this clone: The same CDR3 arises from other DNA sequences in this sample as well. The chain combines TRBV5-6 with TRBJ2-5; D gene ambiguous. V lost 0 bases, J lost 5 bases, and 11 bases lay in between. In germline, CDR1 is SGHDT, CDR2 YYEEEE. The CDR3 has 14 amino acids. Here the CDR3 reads CASSLVSRSETQYF. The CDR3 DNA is TGTGCCAGCAGCTTGGTAAGCAGGAGCGAGACCCAGTACTTC.

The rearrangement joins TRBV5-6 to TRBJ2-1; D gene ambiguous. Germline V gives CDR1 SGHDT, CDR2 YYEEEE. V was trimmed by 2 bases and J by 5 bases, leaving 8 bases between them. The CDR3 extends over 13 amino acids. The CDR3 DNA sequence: TGTGCCAGCAGCTTTGACCGCCACAATGAGCAGTTCTTC. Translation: CASSFDRHNEQFF. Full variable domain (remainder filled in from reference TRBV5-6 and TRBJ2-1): DAGVTQSPTHLIKTRGQQVTLRCSPKSGHDTVSWYQQALGQGPQFIFQYYEEEERQRGNFPDRFSGHQFPNYSSELNVNALLLGDSALYLCASSFDRHNEQFFGPGTRLTVL.

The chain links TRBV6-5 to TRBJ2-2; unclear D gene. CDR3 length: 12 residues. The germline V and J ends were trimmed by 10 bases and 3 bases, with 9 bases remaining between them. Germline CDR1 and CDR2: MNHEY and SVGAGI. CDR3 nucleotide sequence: TGTGCCACCAGGCGAGACACCGGGGAGCTGTTTTTT. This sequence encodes CATRRDTGELFF.

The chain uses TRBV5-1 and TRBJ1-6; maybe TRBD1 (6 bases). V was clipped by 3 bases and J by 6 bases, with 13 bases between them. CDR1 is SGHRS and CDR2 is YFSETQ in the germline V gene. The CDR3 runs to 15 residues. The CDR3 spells CASSWGRVVNSPLHF. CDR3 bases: TGCGCCAGCAGCTGGGGGCGGGTGGTTAATTCACCCCTCCACTTT. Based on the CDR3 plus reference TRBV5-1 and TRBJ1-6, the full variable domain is KAGVTQTPRYLIKTRGQQVTLSCSPISGHRSVSWYQQTPGQGLQFLFEYFSETQRNKGNFPGRFSGRQFSNSRSEMNVSTLELGDSALYLCASSWGRVVNSPLHFGNGTRLTVT.

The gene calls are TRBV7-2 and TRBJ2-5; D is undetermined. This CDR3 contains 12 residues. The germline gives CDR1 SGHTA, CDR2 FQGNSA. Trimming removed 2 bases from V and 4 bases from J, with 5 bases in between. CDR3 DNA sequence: TGTGCCAGCAGCTTACTCCCAGAGACCCAGTACTTC. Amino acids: CASSLLPETQYF.

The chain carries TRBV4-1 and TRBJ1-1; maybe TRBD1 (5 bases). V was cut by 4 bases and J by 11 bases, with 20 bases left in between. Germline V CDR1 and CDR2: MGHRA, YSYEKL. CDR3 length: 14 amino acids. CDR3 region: CASSLLPGLDAAFF. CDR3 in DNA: TGCGCCAGCAGCCTCCTGCCAGGGTTAGACGCGGCTTTCTTT.

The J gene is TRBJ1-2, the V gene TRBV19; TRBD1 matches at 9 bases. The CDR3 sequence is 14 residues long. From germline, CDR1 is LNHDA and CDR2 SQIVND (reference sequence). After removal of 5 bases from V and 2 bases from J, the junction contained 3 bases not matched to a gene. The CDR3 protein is CASSEGQGNYGYTF. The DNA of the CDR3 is TGTGCCAGTAGTGAGGGACAGGGAAACTATGGCTACACCTTC.

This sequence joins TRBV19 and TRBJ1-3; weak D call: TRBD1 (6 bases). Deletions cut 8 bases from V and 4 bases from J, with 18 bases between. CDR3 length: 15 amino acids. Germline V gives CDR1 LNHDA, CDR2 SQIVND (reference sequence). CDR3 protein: CASSTGGSGGNTIYF. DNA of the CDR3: TGTGCCAGTTCCACCGGGGGCTCGGGGGGAAACACCATATATTTT.

CDR3: CASSLEPADGYTF. The CDR3 DNA follows: TGCGCCAGCAGCTTGGAGCCAGCAGATGGCTACACCTTC. V and J are TRBV5-1 and TRBJ1-2; D gene unclear. Per the germline V gene, CDR1 is SGHRS and CDR2 is YFSETQ. This CDR3 is 13 amino acids long. Trimming took off 0 bases at V and 6 bases at J, with 9 bases between the two ends.